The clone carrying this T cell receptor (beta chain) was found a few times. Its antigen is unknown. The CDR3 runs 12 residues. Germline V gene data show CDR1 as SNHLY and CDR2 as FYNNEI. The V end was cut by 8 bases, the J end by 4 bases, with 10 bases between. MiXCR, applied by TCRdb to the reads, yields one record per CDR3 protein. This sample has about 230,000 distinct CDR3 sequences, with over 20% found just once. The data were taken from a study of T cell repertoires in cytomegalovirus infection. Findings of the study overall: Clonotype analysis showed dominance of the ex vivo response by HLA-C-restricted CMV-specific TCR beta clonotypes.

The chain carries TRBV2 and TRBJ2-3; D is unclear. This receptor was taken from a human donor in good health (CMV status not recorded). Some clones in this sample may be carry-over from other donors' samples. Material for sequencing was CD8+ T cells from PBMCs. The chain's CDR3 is CASWIRPDTQYF. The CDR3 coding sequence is TGTGCCAGCTGGATTCGCCCAGATACGCAGTATTTT.